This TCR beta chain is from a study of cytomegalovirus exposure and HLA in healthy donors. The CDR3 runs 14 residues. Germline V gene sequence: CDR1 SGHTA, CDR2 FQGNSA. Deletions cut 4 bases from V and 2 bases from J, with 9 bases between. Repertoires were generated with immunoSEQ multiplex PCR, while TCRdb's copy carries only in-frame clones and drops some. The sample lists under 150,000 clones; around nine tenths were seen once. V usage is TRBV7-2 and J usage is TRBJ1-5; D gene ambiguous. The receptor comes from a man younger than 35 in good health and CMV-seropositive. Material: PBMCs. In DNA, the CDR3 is TGTGCCAGCAGCTCCCATCAGGGCAATCAGCCCCAGCATTTT. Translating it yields CASSSHQGNQPQHF.